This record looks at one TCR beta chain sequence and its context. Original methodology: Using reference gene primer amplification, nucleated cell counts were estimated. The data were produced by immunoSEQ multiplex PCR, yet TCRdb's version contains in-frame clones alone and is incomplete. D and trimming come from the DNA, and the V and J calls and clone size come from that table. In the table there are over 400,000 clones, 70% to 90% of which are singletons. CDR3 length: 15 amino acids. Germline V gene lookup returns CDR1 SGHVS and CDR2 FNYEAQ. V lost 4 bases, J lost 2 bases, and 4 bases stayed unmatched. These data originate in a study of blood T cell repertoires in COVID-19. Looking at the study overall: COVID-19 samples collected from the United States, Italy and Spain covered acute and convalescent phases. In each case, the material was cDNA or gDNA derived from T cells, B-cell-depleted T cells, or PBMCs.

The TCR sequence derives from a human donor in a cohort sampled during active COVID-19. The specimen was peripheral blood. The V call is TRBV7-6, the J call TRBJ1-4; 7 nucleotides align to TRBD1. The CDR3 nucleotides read TGTGCCAGCAGCTACGGACAGGAGACTAATGAAAAACTGTTTTTT. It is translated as CASSYGQETNEKLFF.